The following is a T cell receptor (beta chain) sequence with its context. Its antigen is undetermined. The V gene lost 6 bases and the J gene lost 4 bases, with 19 bases spanning the gap. This CDR3 is built from 16 residues. The germline V gene encodes CDR1 MNHEY and CDR2 SMNVEV (reference sequence). Random hexamers were used to reverse transcribe roughly 0.45 to 1 ug of RNA. The amplification used immunoSEQ multiplex PCR on TCR beta CDR3; it spanned 54 Vbeta and 13 Jbeta. One entry per CDR3 protein, called by TCRdb with MiXCR from the immunoSEQ multiplex PCR reads. Found here are under 200,000 distinct CDR3 sequences, about 95% of them singletons; the top ten hold around 0.16%. The record originates from a study of CD8 T cells in Susac syndrome. Study overall: Clinical remission applied to under 10 sequenced Susac syndrome patients, and five or six had active disease. Study-wide points: The study conceded that its TCR sequencing and HLA analysis involved relatively few individuals.

Under recently defined diagnostic criteria, the patients with Susac syndrome qualified as having definite or probable disease. The TCR was taken from a human donor with Susac syndrome. The sequenced sample was CD8+ T cells from PBMCs. V usage is TRBV27 and J usage is TRBJ2-1; the D gene is possibly TRBD2 (5 bases). CDR3 sequence: CASSLRSVAPYNEQFF. CDR3 sequence (DNA): TGTGCCAGCAGCCTGAGGTCGGTAGCGCCGTACAATGAGCAGTTCTTC.